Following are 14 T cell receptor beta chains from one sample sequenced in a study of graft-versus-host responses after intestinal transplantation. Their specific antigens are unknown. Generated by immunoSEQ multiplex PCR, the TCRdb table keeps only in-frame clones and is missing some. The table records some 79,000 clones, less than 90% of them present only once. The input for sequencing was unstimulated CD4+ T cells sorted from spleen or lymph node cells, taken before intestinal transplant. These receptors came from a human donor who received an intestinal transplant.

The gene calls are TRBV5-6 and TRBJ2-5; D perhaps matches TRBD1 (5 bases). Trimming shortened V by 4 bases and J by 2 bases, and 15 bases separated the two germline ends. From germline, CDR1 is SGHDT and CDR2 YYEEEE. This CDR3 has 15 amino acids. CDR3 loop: CASSPWGILQETQYF. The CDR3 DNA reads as TGTGCCAGCAGCCCATGGGGCATCCTTCAAGAGACCCAGTACTTC.

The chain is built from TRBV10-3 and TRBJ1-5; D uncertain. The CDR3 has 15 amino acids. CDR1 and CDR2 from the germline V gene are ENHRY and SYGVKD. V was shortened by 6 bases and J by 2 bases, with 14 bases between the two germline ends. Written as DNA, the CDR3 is TGTGCCATCAGCGCCGGCCTCGGGGGCAATCAGCCCCAGCATTTT. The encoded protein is CAISAGLGGNQPQHF.

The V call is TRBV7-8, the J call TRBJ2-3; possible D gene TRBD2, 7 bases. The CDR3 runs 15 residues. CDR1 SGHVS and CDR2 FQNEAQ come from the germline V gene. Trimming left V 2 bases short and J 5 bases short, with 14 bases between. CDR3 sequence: CASSLMGGHGDTQYF. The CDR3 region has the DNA TGTGCCAGCAGCTTAATGGGGGGGCATGGAGATACGCAGTATTTT.

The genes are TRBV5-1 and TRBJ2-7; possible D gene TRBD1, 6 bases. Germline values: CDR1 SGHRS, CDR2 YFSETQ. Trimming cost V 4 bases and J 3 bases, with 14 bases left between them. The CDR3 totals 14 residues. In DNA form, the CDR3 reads TGCGCCAGCAGCCCCCGGACAGCGAACTACGAGCAGTACTTC. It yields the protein CASSPRTANYEQYF.

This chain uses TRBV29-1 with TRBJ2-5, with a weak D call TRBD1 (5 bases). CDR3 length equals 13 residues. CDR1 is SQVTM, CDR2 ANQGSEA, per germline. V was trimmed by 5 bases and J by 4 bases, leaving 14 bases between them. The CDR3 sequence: CSVNWGGAETQYF. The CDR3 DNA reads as TGCAGCGTTAATTGGGGTGGGGCAGAGACCCAGTACTTC.

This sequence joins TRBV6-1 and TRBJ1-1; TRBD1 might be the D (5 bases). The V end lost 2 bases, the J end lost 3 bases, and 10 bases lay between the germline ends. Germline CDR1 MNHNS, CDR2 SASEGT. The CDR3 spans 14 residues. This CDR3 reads CASSENTRDTEAFF. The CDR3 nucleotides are TGTGCCAGCAGTGAAAATACCAGGGACACTGAAGCTTTCTTT.

CDR3 amino acids: CASSFASTGELFF. The CDR3 DNA is TGTGCCAGCAGCTTTGCGAGCACCGGGGAGCTGTTTTTT. This rearrangement joins TRBV7-2 to TRBJ2-2; no definite D call. Germline values: CDR1 SGHTA, CDR2 FQGNSA. Trimming stripped 3 bases from V and 4 bases from J, with 6 bases between. The CDR3 length is 13 residues.

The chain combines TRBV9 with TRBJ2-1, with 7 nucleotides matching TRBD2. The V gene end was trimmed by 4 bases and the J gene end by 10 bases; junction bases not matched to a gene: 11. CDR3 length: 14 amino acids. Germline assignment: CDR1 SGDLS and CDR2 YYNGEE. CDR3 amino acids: CASSPGGGQDEQFF. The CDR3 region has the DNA TGTGCCAGCAGCCCGGGGGGTGGTCAGGACGAGCAGTTCTTC.

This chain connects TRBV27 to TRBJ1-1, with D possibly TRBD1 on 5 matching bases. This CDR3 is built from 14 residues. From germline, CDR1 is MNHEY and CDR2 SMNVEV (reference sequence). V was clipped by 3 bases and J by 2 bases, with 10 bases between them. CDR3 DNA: TGTGCCAGCAGTTTCTCAGGGATCAACACTGAAGCTTTCTTT. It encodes CASSFSGINTEAFF.

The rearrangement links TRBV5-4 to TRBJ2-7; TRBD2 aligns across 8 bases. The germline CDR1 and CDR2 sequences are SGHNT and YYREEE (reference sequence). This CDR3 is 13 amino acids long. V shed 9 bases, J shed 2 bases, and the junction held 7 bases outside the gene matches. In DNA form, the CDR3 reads TGTGCCACCCACCCGGGGGGGGCCTACGAGCAGTACTTC. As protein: CATHPGGAYEQYF.

This CDR3 reads CASSPPQNTGELFF. The DNA of the CDR3 is TGTGCCAGCAGCCCTCCACAGAACACCGGGGAGCTGTTTTTT. The V call is TRBV28, the J call TRBJ2-2, with unresolved D. CDR3 length: 14 residues. The germline V gene has CDR1 MDHEN and CDR2 SYDVKM. Trimming cost V 6 bases and J 1 base, with 9 bases left between them.

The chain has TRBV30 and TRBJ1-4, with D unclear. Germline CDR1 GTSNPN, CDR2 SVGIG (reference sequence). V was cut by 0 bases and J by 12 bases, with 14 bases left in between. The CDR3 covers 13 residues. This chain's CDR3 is CAWSVGRRGELFF. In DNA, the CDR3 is TGTGCCTGGAGTGTTGGCCGACGTGGAGAACTGTTTTTT.

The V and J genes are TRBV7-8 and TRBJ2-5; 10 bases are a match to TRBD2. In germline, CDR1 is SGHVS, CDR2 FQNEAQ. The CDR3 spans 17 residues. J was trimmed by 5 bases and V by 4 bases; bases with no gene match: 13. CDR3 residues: CASSSKKGLAPRETQYF. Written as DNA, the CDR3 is TGTGCCAGCAGCTCCAAGAAGGGACTAGCGCCGCGGGAGACCCAGTACTTC.

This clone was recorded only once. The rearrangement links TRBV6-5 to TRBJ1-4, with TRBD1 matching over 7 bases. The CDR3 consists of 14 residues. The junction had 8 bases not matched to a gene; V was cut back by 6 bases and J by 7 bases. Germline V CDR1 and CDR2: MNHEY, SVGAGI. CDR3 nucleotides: TGTGCCAGCAGCCGACAGGGAGAAAGTGAAAAACTGTTTTTT. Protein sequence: CASSRQGESEKLFF.